Below are 27 T cell receptor beta chains sequenced from a single sample in a study of blood T cells in healthy people across ages. The second PCR ran roughly 6 to 12 cycles with a sample-barcoded 5' primer and J-beta primers. TCRdb independently ran MiXCR on the 5' RACE reads; one entry per CDR3 protein. Among nearly 800,000 distinct CDR3 sequences listed, more than 20% were seen once. This sample was also put to use in a study of T cells of mothers and their children.

The specimen was blood. These receptors all stem from a boy aged 10-17 years in good health.

This chain uses TRBV20-1 with TRBJ2-5; no reliable D call. The CDR3 is 12 amino acids. Germline loops: CDR1 DFQATT, CDR2 SNEGSKA (reference sequence). Trimming left V 6 bases short and J 0 bases short, with 8 bases between. This CDR3 is CSAVRYQETQYF. In nucleotides, the CDR3 is TGCAGTGCAGTCAGATACCAAGAGACCCAGTACTTC.

The V gene is TRBV29-1, the J gene TRBJ2-1, with a possible D match to TRBD2 (7 bases). The germline V gene has CDR1 SQVTM and CDR2 ANQGSEA. V was pared by 6 bases and J by 2 bases, with 14 bases between. CDR3 length: 14 residues. This CDR3 reads CSVRRGGAYNEQFF. The CDR3 DNA reads TGCAGCGTACGGAGGGGGGGGGCCTACAATGAGCAGTTCTTC.

The V and J genes are TRBV6-5 and TRBJ2-7; 8 nucleotides match TRBD2. The V and J ends lost 6 bases and 0 bases, in that order; junction bases with no gene match: 7. The CDR3 covers 15 residues. Looked up from germline, CDR1 is MNHEY and CDR2 is SVGAGI. The CDR3 DNA is TGTGCCAGCAGGATTACTAGCGGTACCTCCTACGAGCAGTACTTC. Amino acid sequence: CASRITSGTSYEQYF.

In regard to this clonotype: The junction shows a germline mismatch at one end, possibly a read error. The J gene is TRBJ2-7, the V gene TRBV7-9, with a tentative D call TRBD2 (6 bases). The end of the DNA is better explained by TRBJ2-1, so the J call may be wrong. The CDR3 sequence is 15 residues long. From germline, CDR1 is SEHNR and CDR2 FQNEAQ (reference sequence). CDR3 in DNA: TGTACCAGCAGCGTGGCGGGGCCAGGAGGGAGTGAGCAGTTCTTC. Protein: CTSSVAGPGGSEQFF.

This sequence joins TRBV11-1 and TRBJ2-7, with TRBD2 matching 13 bases. Germline CDR1 and CDR2: SGHAT and FQDESV (reference sequence). V shed 4 bases and J 3 bases; nucleotides not matched to a gene: 3. The CDR3 consists of 15 residues. As DNA, the CDR3 is TGTGCCAGCAGCTGGGGGACTAGCGGGAACTACGAGCAGTACTTC. Residues: CASSWGTSGNYEQYF. The variable domain in full, completed from reference TRBV11-1 and TRBJ2-7, reads EAEVAQSPRYKITEKSQAVAFWCDPISGHATLYWYRQILGQGPELLVQFQDESVVDDSQLPKDRFSAERLKGVDSTLKIQPAELGDSAMYLCASSWGTSGNYEQYFGPGTRLTVT.

This clonotype was observed a few times. The chain employs TRBV7-2 and TRBJ2-1; D gene uncertain. Germline V gene sequence: CDR1 SGHTA, CDR2 FQGNSA. CDR3 length: 13 amino acids. V gave up 5 bases and J gave up 4 bases, with 9 bases separating them. CDR3: CASSALLYNEQFF. CDR3 nucleotide sequence: TGTGCCAGCAGCGCCCTTTTATACAATGAGCAGTTCTTC.

J is TRBJ2-5 and V is TRBV2; TRBD2 matches at 9 bases. The V and J ends lost 2 bases and 5 bases, in that order; junction bases with no gene match: 6. Germline V gene lookup returns CDR1 SNHLY and CDR2 FYNNEI. The CDR3 has 15 residues. The CDR3 DNA is TGTGCCAGCAGTGAAATGGCGGGGGGGCCGGAGACCCAGTACTTC. Translating gives CASSEMAGGPETQYF.

The CDR3 DNA reads as TGCAGCGTTGAGGCTTACTTAGCCGAAGACACAGATACGCAGTATTTT. This translates into CSVEAYLAEDTDTQYF. This chain connects TRBV29-1 to TRBJ2-3; D gene ambiguous. Trimming took off 3 bases at V and 2 bases at J, with 18 bases between the two ends. Germline V gene data show CDR1 as SQVTM and CDR2 as ANQGSEA. The CDR3 is made up of 16 amino acids.

This chain joins TRBV10-2 and TRBJ2-7; 7 bases agree with TRBD1. Per the germline V gene, CDR1 is WSHSY and CDR2 is SAAADI. The V gene end was trimmed by 6 bases and the J gene end by 1 base; junction bases not matched to a gene: 9. The CDR3 runs to 15 residues. The chain's CDR3 is CASRPRTGESYEQYF. The CDR3 nucleotides read TGCGCCAGCAGGCCTAGGACAGGAGAGTCCTACGAGCAGTACTTC.

This clonotype was recorded a few times. The chain joins TRBV7-9 to TRBJ2-5; D ambiguous. CDR1 is SEHNR and CDR2 is FQNEAQ in the germline V gene (reference sequence). V was shortened by 5 bases and J by 5 bases, with 12 bases between the two germline ends. This CDR3 has 13 residues. CDR3 region: CASSHPVWETQYF. CDR3 nucleotide sequence: TGTGCCAGCAGCCATCCTGTGTGGGAGACCCAGTACTTC.

This chain uses TRBV28 with TRBJ2-7; D call uncertain. V was cut by 7 bases and J by 3 bases, with 16 bases left in between. There are 14 residues in the CDR3. Germline V CDR1 and CDR2: MDHEN, SYDVKM. Here the CDR3 reads CASITGRSNYEQYF. In DNA, the CDR3 is TGTGCCAGCATCACTGGACGGTCGAACTACGAGCAGTACTTC.

The J gene is TRBJ2-7, the V gene TRBV5-5, with D possibly matching TRBD1 (6 bases). Germline V gene sequence: CDR1 SGHKS, CDR2 YYEKEE (reference sequence). V lost 3 bases and J 7 bases, leaving 20 bases between the germline ends. CDR3 length: 15 amino acids. The CDR3 nucleotides are TGTGCCAGCAGCTCCCACAGGGCCCCAACGGGGGAGCAGTACTTC. This codes for CASSSHRAPTGEQYF.

The rearrangement links TRBV29-1 to TRBJ1-3; D is undetermined. Germline loops: CDR1 SQVTM, CDR2 ANQGSEA. The CDR3 sequence is 14 residues long. Trimming left V 2 bases short and J 4 bases short, with 12 bases between. The CDR3 region has the DNA TGCAGCGTTGAACCCGGGGTGGGAGGAAACACCATATATTTT. Translating gives CSVEPGVGGNTIYF.

This clonotype was recorded a few times. The rearrangement links TRBV6-1 to TRBJ2-2, with 12 positions matching TRBD2. Trimming at V came to 8 bases and at J to 6 bases, leaving 13 bases not matched to a gene. This CDR3 is built from 17 residues. Germline loops: CDR1 MNHNS, CDR2 SASEGT. The CDR3 loop is CASAISSGGAFAGELFF. The CDR3 nucleotides are TGTGCCAGCGCCATCTCTAGCGGGGGGGCTTTCGCCGGGGAGCTGTTTTTT.

The V gene is TRBV6-4, the J gene TRBJ2-6, with D unresolved. V lost 4 bases and J lost 4, with 8 bases in between. Germline CDR1 reads MRHNA; CDR2 reads SNTAGT. There are 14 residues in the CDR3. The CDR3 loop reads CASSALPGANVLTF. CDR3 sequence (DNA): TGTGCCAGCAGTGCTTTACCGGGGGCCAACGTCCTGACTTTC.

J is TRBJ2-1 and V is TRBV10-3, with 7 bases identical to TRBD2. The CDR3 length is 16 residues. V lost 0 bases, J lost 1 base, and 3 bases stayed unmatched. Germline V gene lookup returns CDR1 ENHRY and CDR2 SYGVKD. The CDR3 sequence is CAISESFSGSYNEQFF. DNA for the CDR3: TGTGCCATCAGTGAGTCGTTTAGCGGGTCCTACAATGAGCAGTTCTTC.

This chain uses TRBV29-1 with TRBJ1-4; 7 bases fit TRBD1. J lost 4 bases, V lost 7 bases, and 3 bases had no gene match. The CDR3 contains 12 residues. Germline V gene sequence: CDR1 SQVTM, CDR2 ANQGSEA. Here the CDR3 reads CSGQGINEKLFF. CDR3 DNA: TGCAGCGGACAGGGAATTAATGAAAAACTGTTTTTT.

This chain joins TRBV7-9 and TRBJ2-7; D possibly corresponds to TRBD2 (5 bases). The CDR3 is made up of 13 amino acids. The germline CDR1 and CDR2 sequences are SEHNR and FQNEAQ (reference sequence). V was pared by 1 base and J by 6 bases, with 10 bases between. CDR3 amino acids: CASSLDRTAEQYF. CDR3 nucleotide sequence: TGTGCCAGCAGCTTAGATCGGACTGCCGAGCAGTACTTC. Complete variable domain (other parts from reference TRBV7-9 and TRBJ2-7): DTGVSQNPRHKITKRGQNVTFRCDPISEHNRLYWYRQTLGQGPEFLTYFQNEAQLEKSRLLSDRFSAERPKGSFSTLEIQRTEQGDSAMYLCASSLDRTAEQYFGPGTRLTVT.

This clonotype was counted between two and nine times. The V call is TRBV5-5, the J call TRBJ2-5; D call uncertain. CDR1 is SGHKS, CDR2 YYEKEE, per germline (reference sequence). Between the trimmed V and J ends, which lost 4 bases and 3 bases, there was a span of 16 bases. The length of the CDR3 is 15 residues. The CDR3 is CASSADITWEETQYF. CDR3 nucleotides: TGTGCCAGCAGCGCAGACATTACGTGGGAAGAGACCCAGTACTTC.

The chain recombines TRBV20-1 with TRBJ2-1; D is possibly TRBD2 (5 bases). This CDR3 spans 14 amino acids. CDR1 is DFQATT, CDR2 SNEGSKA, per germline (reference sequence). Trimming removed 1 base from V and 6 bases from J, with 13 bases in between. The CDR3 DNA follows: TGCAGTGCTAGAGCTGATGACTACGCCAATGAGCAGTTCTTC. This gives the protein CSARADDYANEQFF.

This clonotype appeared a few times. The chain carries TRBV28 and TRBJ1-2; D is undetermined. The germline gives CDR1 MDHEN, CDR2 SYDVKM. The CDR3 has 14 amino acids. V was shortened by 5 bases and J by 2 bases, with 12 bases between the two germline ends. The CDR3 sequence: CASSPSGRNYGYTF. The CDR3 coding sequence is TGTGCCAGCAGTCCCTCCGGGCGAAACTATGGCTACACCTTC.

The V and J genes are TRBV7-9 and TRBJ2-1, with D maybe TRBD2 (5 bases). The CDR3 has 16 amino acids. Germline loops: CDR1 SEHNR, CDR2 FQNEAQ (reference sequence). The germline V and J ends were trimmed by 3 bases and 2 bases, with 14 bases remaining between them. The CDR3 bases are TGTGCCAGCAGCTTCGGCGGGCGCGACCCCTACAATGAGCAGTTCTTC. This translates into CASSFGGRDPYNEQFF.

This clonotype was seen only a few times. V usage is TRBV10-3 and J usage is TRBJ1-5; weak D call: TRBD1 (6 bases). Germline V lookup: CDR1 ENHRY, CDR2 SYGVKD. The CDR3 has 15 amino acids. V was clipped by 4 bases and J by 6 bases, with 16 bases between them. The CDR3 sequence is CAISGLPQGGQPQHF. DNA for the CDR3: TGTGCCATCAGTGGGCTCCCACAGGGTGGTCAGCCCCAGCATTTT.

The rearrangement links TRBV7-2 to TRBJ2-7, with 9 positions matching TRBD1. The V and J ends lost 5 bases and 5 bases, in that order; junction bases with no gene match: 7. Looked up from germline, CDR1 is SGHTA and CDR2 is FQGNSA. The CDR3 is 14 amino acids. The CDR3 DNA reads as TGTGCCAGCAGCACGGACAGGGGTTGGAACGAGCAGTACTTC. This encodes CASSTDRGWNEQYF. Full variable domain (outside the CDR3, taken from reference TRBV7-2 and TRBJ2-7): GAGVSQSPSNKVTEKGKDVELRCDPISGHTALYWYRQSLGQGLEFLIYFQGNSAPDKSGLPSDRFSAERTGGSVSTLTIQRTQQEDSAVYLCASSTDRGWNEQYFGPGTRLTVT.

The chain recombines TRBV4-3 with TRBJ1-5; maybe TRBD1 (5 bases). Germline V lookup: CDR1 LGHNA, CDR2 YSLEER. V was cut by 0 bases and J by 4 bases, with 7 bases left in between. The CDR3 runs 14 residues. CDR3 protein: CASSQEPGNQPQHF. CDR3 DNA sequence: TGCGCCAGCAGCCAAGAACCAGGGAATCAGCCCCAGCATTTT.

The chain is built from TRBV6-5 and TRBJ2-1; 9 positions match TRBD1. Germline CDR1 reads MNHEY; CDR2 reads SVGAGI. This CDR3 is built from 14 residues. The V and J ends lost 6 bases and 6 bases, in that order; junction bases with no gene match: 6. As DNA, the CDR3 is TGTGCCAGCAGCAGGGGACAGGGATCCAATGAGCAGTTCTTC. Translating it yields CASSRGQGSNEQFF.

A remark on this clonotype: One junction end does not reproduce the germline sequence, and a read error may be involved. The V call is TRBV7-9, the J call TRBJ2-6; possible D gene TRBD1, 5 bases. The CDR3 has 14 amino acids. CDR1 and CDR2 (germline): SEHNR, FQNEAQ (reference sequence). The CDR3 DNA reads TGTGCCAGCAGCTTGTCTGGGGCCCAAGAGACCCGGTACTTC. It is translated as CASSLSGAQETRYF.